These 31 T cell receptor beta chains share one sample of origin, sequenced in a study of shared clonotypes between healthy human individuals. Method: immunoSEQ multiplex PCR; TCRdb's copy keeps in-frame clones and lacks some. The sample consists of some 480,000 clones, 70% to 85% of them appearing once. Sequenced material: PBMCs. These receptors originate from a woman in her thirties or forties in good health. Some clones in this sample may be carry-over from other donors' samples.

The chain joins TRBV30 to TRBJ1-5; 7 bases match TRBD1. The CDR3 runs to 14 residues. The trim removed 5 bases at V and 2 bases at J, leaving 6 bases unmatched. Germline CDR1 GTSNPN, CDR2 SVGIG (reference sequence). The CDR3 loop is CAWGTAGGNQPQHF. DNA for the CDR3: TGTGCCTGGGGGACAGCTGGGGGCAATCAGCCCCAGCATTTT.

The chain combines TRBV21-1 with TRBJ2-7. TRBV21-1 is classified as a pseudogene. The CDR3 runs to 17 residues. CDR3 sequence: CASTCGTRLAGTYEQYF. The CDR3 nucleotides are TGTGCCAGCACTTGCGGGACAAGATTGGCGGGGACCTACGAGCAGTACTTC.

The rearrangement links TRBV6-1 to TRBJ2-1; D may match TRBD1 or TRBD2 (5 bases each). The CDR3 loop spans 14 amino acids. With 0 bases removed from V and 4 bases from J, the gap between germline ends came to 7 bases. Per the germline V gene, CDR1 is MNHNS and CDR2 is SASEGT. In DNA, the CDR3 is TGTGCCAGCAGTGAAGCGGGACGGTACAATGAGCAGTTCTTC. This gives the protein CASSEAGRYNEQFF.

The V call is TRBV14, the J call TRBJ2-1; the D is unclear. CDR1 and CDR2 (germline): SGHDN, FVKESK. Trimming left V 5 bases short and J 6 bases short, with 14 bases between. The CDR3 has 14 amino acids. This chain's CDR3 is CASSSLAFGNEQFF. The CDR3 nucleotides read TGTGCCAGCAGCTCCCTCGCGTTTGGCAATGAGCAGTTCTTC.

Only one count was recorded for this clone. The chain combines TRBV5-4 with TRBJ2-1; 9 bases fit TRBD2. The germline CDR1 and CDR2 sequences are SGHNT and YYREEE (reference sequence). After removal of 0 bases from V and 0 bases from J, the junction contained 4 bases not matched to a gene. The CDR3 consists of 17 residues. The DNA for the CDR3 is TGTGCCAGCAGCTTGGCCGGTAGCGGGAGCTCCTACAATGAGCAGTTCTTC. The encoded protein is CASSLAGSGSSYNEQFF.

The chain is built from TRBV7-2 and TRBJ1-4; 8 bases align to TRBD1. Germline values: CDR1 SGHTA, CDR2 FQGNSA. The CDR3 is 14 amino acids. J was trimmed by 4 bases and V by 5 bases; bases with no gene match: 3. CDR3 DNA: TGTGCCAGCAGCCAGGGACAGGATAATGAAAAACTGTTTTTT. It yields the protein CASSQGQDNEKLFF.

The V gene is TRBV6-4, the J gene TRBJ2-3, with 10 bases matching TRBD2. Trimming took 6 bases from V and 3 from J; bases not matched to a gene: 6. The CDR3 runs to 15 residues. Germline V gene data show CDR1 as MRHNA and CDR2 as SNTAGT. The CDR3 is CASSPEAGGTDTQYF. In DNA, the CDR3 is TGTGCCAGCAGCCCCGAAGCGGGAGGGACAGATACGCAGTATTTT.

This clone was seen only a few times. The chain recombines TRBV28 with TRBJ1-5; no reliable D call. The CDR3 spans 15 residues. The germline V gene has CDR1 MDHEN and CDR2 SYDVKM. Trimming left V 5 bases short and J 0 bases short, with 11 bases between. This CDR3 reads CASSPDMYSNQPQHF. The CDR3 nucleotides are TGTGCCAGCAGTCCCGACATGTATAGCAATCAGCCCCAGCATTTT. Variable domain in full (rest from reference TRBV28 and TRBJ1-5): DVKVTQSSRYLVKRTGEKVFLECVQDMDHENMFWYRQDPGLGLRLIYFSYDVKMKEKGDIPEGYSVSREKKERFSLILESASTNQTSMYLCASSPDMYSNQPQHFGDGTRLSIL.

V usage is TRBV27 and J usage is TRBJ2-7, with D unresolved. The CDR3 covers 15 residues. The V and J ends lost 2 bases and 0 bases respectively, with 11 bases between them. Germline CDR1 and CDR2: MNHEY and SMNVEV (reference sequence). The CDR3 region is CASSLEADSSYEQYF. The CDR3 region has the DNA TGTGCCAGCAGTTTAGAAGCAGATAGCTCCTACGAGCAGTACTTC.

J is TRBJ2-7 and V is TRBV10-3; a possible D gene is TRBD1 (5 bases). The V end was cut by 0 bases, the J end by 6 bases, with 12 bases between. Germline V gives CDR1 ENHRY, CDR2 SYGVKD. The CDR3 extends over 14 amino acids. CDR3 sequence (DNA): TGTGCCATCAGTGAGTCAGCAGGGCGTGGCGAGCAGTACTTC. Translated: CAISESAGRGEQYF.

V usage is TRBV25-1 and J usage is TRBJ1-2; D gene ambiguous. The V gene lost 3 bases and the J gene lost 1 base, with 6 bases spanning the gap. Germline values: CDR1 MGHDK, CDR2 SYGVNS. The CDR3 contains 13 residues. This chain's CDR3 is CASSDPLNYGYTF. CDR3 bases: TGTGCCAGCAGTGACCCGCTTAACTATGGCTACACCTTC.

This chain joins TRBV19 and TRBJ2-5; 7 bases agree with TRBD2. Trimming at V came to 6 bases and at J to 4 bases, leaving 5 bases not matched to a gene. This CDR3 spans 13 amino acids. Germline V gene lookup returns CDR1 LNHDA and CDR2 SQIVND (reference sequence). DNA of the CDR3: TGTGCCAGTAGCAGGGAGGGCGGAGAGACCCAGTACTTC. Amino acid sequence: CASSREGGETQYF.

The chain links TRBV5-1 to TRBJ2-2; D is perhaps TRBD1 (6 bases). The CDR3 runs 14 residues. Trimming cost V 5 bases and J 0 bases, with 8 bases left between them. CDR1 is SGHRS and CDR2 is YFSETQ in the germline V gene. CDR3: CASRDRPNTGELFF. Written as DNA, the CDR3 is TGCGCCAGCAGGGACAGACCGAACACCGGGGAGCTGTTTTTT.

This clone appeared once. The J gene is TRBJ2-3, the V gene TRBV5-1, with 9 bases identical to TRBD1. Germline V gene sequence: CDR1 SGHRS, CDR2 YFSETQ. This CDR3 comprises 15 residues. After removal of 4 bases from V and 5 bases from J, the junction contained 8 bases not matched to a gene. The CDR3 DNA reads as TGCGCCAGCAGCCCGAGGGGACAGGGAAAAGATACGCAGTATTTT. Its protein is CASSPRGQGKDTQYF.

The CDR3: CASSSGIGSYEQYF. In DNA form, the CDR3 reads TGCGCCAGCTCTAGCGGGATCGGGTCCTACGAGCAGTACTTC. This rearrangement joins TRBV5-1 to TRBJ2-7, with 9 bases identical to TRBD2. V was clipped by 7 bases and J by 1 base; unmatched bases: 6. The CDR3 contains 14 residues. The V gene's germline CDR1 is SGHRS and CDR2 YFSETQ.

The chain uses TRBV10-3 and TRBJ1-4; no clear D. Germline CDR1 ENHRY, CDR2 SYGVKD. Trimming took 5 bases from V and 0 from J, leaving 7 bases between them. The CDR3 covers 14 residues. The DNA of the CDR3 is TGTGCCATCAGTCCAGTTCCAACTAATGAAAAACTGTTTTTT. Its protein product is CAISPVPTNEKLFF.

The V and J genes are TRBV18 and TRBJ1-4; D gene uncertain. Germline V gives CDR1 KGHSH, CDR2 LQKENI. The V gene lost 0 bases and the J gene lost 4 bases, with 9 bases spanning the gap. The CDR3 has 15 amino acids. The CDR3 sequence is CASSPPSEGNEKLFF. CDR3 coding DNA: TGTGCCAGCTCACCACCGAGTGAGGGTAATGAAAAACTGTTTTTT.

This chain links TRBV11-2 with TRBJ2-2; a possible D gene is TRBD1 (5 bases). Germline assignment: CDR1 SGHAT and CDR2 FQNNGV. Trimming cost V 6 bases and J 6 bases, with 8 bases left between them. This CDR3 spans 12 amino acids. The CDR3 coding sequence is TGTGCCAGCAGACCGACAGCCGGGGAGCTGTTTTTT. This encodes CASRPTAGELFF.

The chain carries TRBV27 and TRBJ2-5, with D maybe TRBD2 (6 bases). This CDR3 has 20 amino acids. Germline CDR1 MNHEY, CDR2 SMNVEV (reference sequence). Trimming pared 5 bases from V and 2 bases from J, leaving 30 bases between. DNA for the CDR3: TGTGCCAGCAGTCCCGTAATGATTTTTAGGGCAGGGACTTTTCAAGAGACCCAGTACTTC. Translating it yields CASSPVMIFRAGTFQETQYF.

CDR3 DNA: TGTGCCAGCAGTTCACTGGGGGAGGGGATCAATGAGCAGTTCTTC. It yields the protein CASSSLGEGINEQFF. The chain couples TRBV28 to TRBJ2-1; 7 bases line up with TRBD2. This CDR3 has 15 residues. Per the germline V gene, CDR1 is MDHEN and CDR2 is SYDVKM. Trimming cost V 4 bases and J 6 bases; bases outside gene matches: 9.

V is TRBV2 and J is TRBJ2-7; D unresolved. CDR1 and CDR2 (germline): SNHLY, FYNNEI. Trimming stripped 5 bases from V and 2 bases from J, with 13 bases between. The CDR3 spans 14 residues. CDR3 sequence reads: CASSPTGQPYEQYF. DNA of the CDR3: TGTGCCAGCAGTCCCACCGGGCAACCCTACGAGCAGTACTTC.

This clone is a singleton in its sample. The chain carries TRBV5-1 and TRBJ2-3, with a weak D call TRBD2 (6 bases). The CDR3 has 15 amino acids. Trimming took 5 bases from V and 0 from J, leaving 13 bases between them. The V gene's germline CDR1 is SGHRS and CDR2 YFSETQ. In DNA form, the CDR3 reads TGCGCCAGCAGGAGGGAGGAGAGGAGCACAGATACGCAGTATTTT. Protein product: CASRREERSTDTQYF.

The V gene is TRBV27, the J gene TRBJ1-5; weak D call: TRBD1 (5 bases). The CDR3 has 15 residues. Trimming pared 0 bases from V and 2 bases from J, leaving 8 bases between. Germline V gene sequence: CDR1 MNHEY, CDR2 SMNVEV (reference sequence). CDR3 sequence: CASSLSAGGNQPQHF. The DNA for the CDR3 is TGTGCCAGCAGTTTATCGGCGGGGGGCAATCAGCCCCAGCATTTT.

This clone was seen a single time. This chain links TRBV27 with TRBJ1-2; 7 bases match TRBD1. Per the germline V gene, CDR1 is MNHEY and CDR2 is SMNVEV (reference sequence). The CDR3 has 13 residues. Germline trimming cut 6 bases from V and 3 bases from J; bases unmatched to any gene: 4. This CDR3 reads CASRGQNYYGYTF. The CDR3 DNA reads TGTGCCAGCAGGGGACAGAACTACTATGGCTACACCTTC.

V and J are TRBV9 and TRBJ2-1, with TRBD2 matching 16 bases. Germline lookup yields CDR1 SGDLS and CDR2 YYNGEE. This CDR3 contains 18 residues. The ends lost 3 bases at V and 4 bases at J; junction bases unmatched: 7. The CDR3: CASSAGTSGRAGYNEQFF. DNA of the CDR3: TGTGCCAGCAGCGCCGGGACTAGCGGGAGGGCCGGGTACAATGAGCAGTTCTTC.

This clone was counted a single time. The rearrangement links TRBV11-2 to TRBJ2-5; D is possibly TRBD1 (6 bases). V lost 1 base to trimming and J lost 3 bases, with 15 bases between them. Germline V gives CDR1 SGHAT, CDR2 FQNNGV. The CDR3 length is 16 residues. CDR3 nucleotide sequence: TGTGCCAGCAGCTTAGGACTCAGGGGCTGGGAAGAGACCCAGTACTTC. Its translation: CASSLGLRGWEETQYF.

V and J are TRBV7-2 and TRBJ2-5, with no clear D. V gave up 5 bases and J gave up 5 bases, with 9 bases separating them. The CDR3 loop spans 12 amino acids. Looked up from germline, CDR1 is SGHTA and CDR2 is FQGNSA. Here the CDR3 DNA reads TGTGCCAGCAGCCGCAGGTGGGAGACCCAGTACTTC. Its translation is CASSRRWETQYF.

This clone turned up a few times. The chain joins TRBV7-9 to TRBJ2-2; D possibly corresponds to TRBD2 (5 bases). Germline V lookup: CDR1 SEHNR, CDR2 FQNEAQ (reference sequence). V lost 4 bases and J lost 2, with 8 bases in between. CDR3 length equals 14 residues. CDR3 protein: CASSWTGNTGELFF. The CDR3, as DNA: TGTGCCAGCAGCTGGACGGGAAACACCGGGGAGCTGTTTTTT.

The J gene is TRBJ1-3, the V gene TRBV11-2, with D perhaps matching TRBD1 (6 bases). The CDR3 has 17 amino acids. Germline V gene data show CDR1 as SGHAT and CDR2 as FQNNGV. V was trimmed by 5 bases and J by 0 bases, leaving 17 bases between them. Written as DNA, the CDR3 is TGTGCCAGCAGCCCCCGACAGGCAGGGAGCTCTGGAAACACCATATATTTT. This encodes CASSPRQAGSSGNTIYF.

The rearrangement links TRBV7-8 to TRBJ1-1; tentatively, D is TRBD1 (6 bases). The CDR3 extends over 14 amino acids. V lost 0 bases and J 4 bases, leaving 9 bases between the germline ends. CDR1 SGHVS and CDR2 FQNEAQ come from the germline V gene. This CDR3 is CASSLAGQSTEAFF. CDR3 DNA: TGTGCCAGCAGCTTAGCTGGACAGTCCACTGAAGCTTTCTTT. The full variable domain, completed using reference TRBV7-8 and TRBJ1-1, is GAGVSQSPRYKVAKRGQDVALRCDPISGHVSLFWYQQALGQGPEFLTYFQNEAQLDKSGLPSDRFFAERPEGSVSTLKIQRTQQEDSAVYLCASSLAGQSTEAFFGQGTRLTVV.

V and J are TRBV7-8 and TRBJ2-1; D possibly corresponds to TRBD1 (5 bases). V was clipped by 5 bases and J by 1 base, with 15 bases between them. Looked up from germline, CDR1 is SGHVS and CDR2 is FQNEAQ. CDR3 size: 16 residues. CDR3 protein: CASSPPWGGSYNEQFF. In nucleotides, the CDR3 is TGTGCCAGCAGCCCTCCCTGGGGCGGATCCTACAATGAGCAGTTCTTC.